Each of the 19 T cell receptor beta chains below was sequenced from the same sample in a study of blood T cell repertoires in COVID-19. Profiled with immunoSEQ multiplex PCR; TCRdb holds only in-frame clones, not every one. In the table there are around 150,000 clones, roughly 85% of which are singletons. Sequencing was carried out using peripheral blood. These TCRs come from a human donor with acute or convalescent COVID-19. The donor label of this sample is uncertain.

The chain carries TRBV12-2 and TRBJ2-7; TRBD1 reflects the table's D call only, with no check against the DNA. TRBV12-2 is a pseudogene. This CDR3 is 18 amino acids long. CDR3 in amino acids: CASRFGDRGDPFSYEQYF. The CDR3 coding sequence is TGTGCAAGTCGCTTTGGGGACAGGGGGGATCCTTTTTCCTACGAGCAGTACTTC.

V is TRBV11-3 and J is TRBJ2-3; D possibly corresponds to TRBD1 (5 bases). Germline-derived CDR1 and CDR2 are SGHNT and YENEEA. V was shortened by 4 bases and J by 5 bases, with 22 bases between the two germline ends. The CDR3 has 17 amino acids. CDR3 protein: CASSSPTVLASRDTQYF. The CDR3 DNA sequence: TGTGCCAGCAGCTCACCGACAGTTTTGGCGAGTAGAGATACGCAGTATTTT.

This sequence joins TRBV19 and TRBJ2-2; D is perhaps TRBD1 (5 bases). CDR3 length: 15 residues. Germline CDR1 is LNHDA and CDR2 is SQIVND (reference sequence). V was pared by 5 bases and J by 7 bases, with 17 bases between. The chain's CDR3 is CASSGRVRYGGELFF. CDR3 in DNA: TGTGCCAGTAGTGGCAGGGTCCGGTACGGCGGGGAGCTGTTTTTT. The whole variable domain, remainder taken from reference TRBV19 and TRBJ2-2, is DGGITQSPKYLFRKEGQNVTLSCEQNLNHDAMYWYRQDPGQGLRLIYYSQIVNDFQKGDIAEGYSVSREKKESFPLTVTSAQKNPTAFYLCASSGRVRYGGELFFGEGSRLTVL.

The chain combines TRBV7-2 with TRBJ2-5, with D possibly matching TRBD1 (5 bases). Germline V CDR1 and CDR2: SGHTA, FQGNSA. V lost 4 bases to trimming and J lost 4 bases, with 19 bases between them. This CDR3 spans 16 amino acids. The CDR3 reads CASSSKLDRRTETQYF. DNA for the CDR3: TGTGCCAGCAGCTCAAAGTTAGACAGAAGAACAGAGACCCAGTACTTC.

This sequence joins TRBV7-3 and TRBJ2-1; D remains ambiguous. Germline CDR1 reads SGHTA; CDR2 reads FQGTGA. V shed 5 bases and J shed 10 bases, with 15 bases lying between them. The CDR3 loop spans 13 amino acids. The chain's CDR3 is CASSAGFPGEQFF. In nucleotides, the CDR3 is TGTGCCAGCAGCGCCGGATTCCCAGGCGAGCAGTTCTTC.

The gene calls are TRBV5-1 and TRBJ1-2; no reliable D call. V lost 0 bases and J lost 4, with 10 bases in between. Germline assignment: CDR1 SGHRS and CDR2 YFSETQ. This CDR3 spans 14 amino acids. CDR3 coding DNA: TGCGCCAGCAGCTTGGAGGTGGGGAGCTATGGCTACACCTTC. Amino acids: CASSLEVGSYGYTF.

The chain employs TRBV7-6 and TRBJ2-3; 7 bases match TRBD2. Trimming at V came to 2 bases and at J to 0 bases, leaving 2 bases not matched to a gene. Germline V CDR1 and CDR2: SGHVS, FNYEAQ. The CDR3 totals 15 residues. This CDR3 reads CASSLLAASTDTQYF. CDR3 nucleotides: TGTGCCAGCAGCTTACTAGCGGCTAGCACAGATACGCAGTATTTT.

This sequence joins TRBV7-2 and TRBJ2-4; 9 bases line up with TRBD2. CDR1 and CDR2 from the germline V gene are SGHTA and FQGNSA. The CDR3 runs 17 residues. After removal of 3 bases from V and 3 bases from J, the junction contained 9 bases not matched to a gene. CDR3 sequence (DNA): TGTGCCAGCAGCTTTCTGGCGGGGGGGCCGGGCAAAAACATTCAGTACTTC. This sequence encodes CASSFLAGGPGKNIQYF.

The V call is TRBV7-3, the J call TRBJ2-6; 8 positions agree with TRBD2. The CDR3 length is 18 residues. Unmatched junction bases numbered 8, after V lost 2 bases and J lost 2 bases. In germline, CDR1 is SGHTA, CDR2 FQGTGA. CDR3 coding DNA: TGTGCCAGCAGCTTACGTGGACTAGCCTCGACTGGGGCCAACGTCCTGACTTTC. Translating gives CASSLRGLASTGANVLTF.

This chain uses TRBV28 with TRBJ1-5, with TRBD1 identical over 10 bases. The V segment lost 9 bases and the J segment 6 bases; nucleotides outside the gene matches: 5. CDR1 MDHEN and CDR2 SYDVKM come from the germline V gene. This CDR3 has 13 amino acids. Written as DNA, the CDR3 is TGTGCCAGAAGGACAGGGGGTATTCAGCCCCAGCATTTT. The encoded protein is CARRTGGIQPQHF. The full variable domain, in which reference TRBV28 and TRBJ1-5 provide the parts outside the CDR3, is DVKVTQSSRYLVKRTGEKVFLECVQDMDHENMFWYRQDPGLGLRLIYFSYDVKMKEKGDIPEGYSVSREKKERFSLILESASTNQTSMYLCARRTGGIQPQHFGDGTRLSIL.

The V gene is TRBV30, the J gene TRBJ1-5; weak D call: TRBD1 (6 bases). Between the trimmed V and J ends, which lost 0 bases and 6 bases, there was a span of 15 bases. The CDR3 has 15 residues. CDR1 is GTSNPN, CDR2 SVGIG, per germline (reference sequence). The CDR3 nucleotides are TGTGCCTGGAGTGTTGGGACACTCATCGGTCAGCCCCAGCATTTT. It specifies CAWSVGTLIGQPQHF.

The chain has TRBV7-2 and TRBJ1-6; 9 bases align to TRBD1. CDR3 length: 16 amino acids. V was clipped by 5 bases and J by 5 bases; unmatched bases: 7. The germline CDR1 and CDR2 sequences are SGHTA and FQGNSA. This CDR3 is CASSPQGALDNSPLHF. DNA for the CDR3: TGTGCCAGCAGCCCACAGGGGGCGCTGGATAATTCACCCCTCCACTTT.

This clone was seen only a few times. This sequence joins TRBV7-2 and TRBJ2-2; TRBD2 matches at 11 bases. Germline CDR1 reads SGHTA; CDR2 reads FQGNSA. The V and J ends lost 6 bases and 5 bases, in that order; junction bases with no gene match: 2. The CDR3 length is 14 residues. For the CDR3, the DNA is TGTGCCAGCAGACTAGCGGGGGATACCGGGGAGCTGTTTTTT. Translation gives CASRLAGDTGELFF. Looking up the rest from reference TRBV7-2 and TRBJ2-2 gives the full variable domain: GAGVSQSPSNKVTEKGKDVELRCDPISGHTALYWYRQSLGQGLEFLIYFQGNSAPDKSGLPSDRFSAERTGGSVSTLTIQRTQQEDSAVYLCASRLAGDTGELFFGEGSRLTVL.

V usage is TRBV9 and J usage is TRBJ2-1; D uncertain. In germline, CDR1 is SGDLS, CDR2 YYNGEE. The CDR3 has 14 residues. The ends were cut back, 4 bases at V and 5 bases at J, with 13 bases in the middle. As DNA, the CDR3 is TGTGCCAGCAGCTTCTTAGCCGGCCACAATGAGCAGTTCTTC. Translation gives CASSFLAGHNEQFF.

The chain couples TRBV4-3 to TRBJ1-4, with D perhaps TRBD1 (6 bases). The CDR3 spans 16 residues. V shed 0 bases and J shed 7 bases, with 15 bases lying between them. Germline CDR1 and CDR2: LGHNA and YSLEER. CDR3 sequence reads: CASSQDLGGMAEKLFF. CDR3 nucleotides: TGCGCCAGCAGCCAAGACTTAGGGGGAATGGCTGAAAAACTGTTTTTT.

This chain connects TRBV7-2 to TRBJ2-2; D might be TRBD1 (6 bases). With 4 bases removed from V and 6 bases from J, the gap between germline ends came to 15 bases. From germline, CDR1 is SGHTA and CDR2 FQGNSA. CDR3 length equals 15 residues. Here the CDR3 DNA reads TGTGCCAGCAGCTCGGTACTCACAGGGCCCGGGGAGCTGTTTTTT. This codes for CASSSVLTGPGELFF. Drawing the rest from reference TRBV7-2 and TRBJ2-2, the complete variable domain is GAGVSQSPSNKVTEKGKDVELRCDPISGHTALYWYRQSLGQGLEFLIYFQGNSAPDKSGLPSDRFSAERTGGSVSTLTIQRTQQEDSAVYLCASSSVLTGPGELFFGEGSRLTVL.

The chain is built from TRBV19 and TRBJ1-2; 9 bases line up with TRBD1. The CDR3 is 15 residues long. Germline values: CDR1 LNHDA, CDR2 SQIVND (reference sequence). V was clipped by 1 base and J by 7 bases; unmatched bases: 7. CDR3 loop: CASSIATQGALGYTF. CDR3 coding DNA: TGTGCCAGTAGTATAGCAACACAGGGGGCCCTTGGCTACACCTTC.

The chain couples TRBV15 to TRBJ1-1; unclear D gene. This CDR3 is built from 12 residues. CDR1 LNHNV and CDR2 YYDKDF come from the germline V gene (reference sequence). Deletions cut 3 bases from V and 6 bases from J, with 8 bases between. CDR3 sequence reads: CATSRRRAEAFF. The DNA for the CDR3 is TGTGCCACCAGCAGGCGGCGGGCTGAAGCTTTCTTT.

This chain links TRBV7-9 with TRBJ1-3; unclear D gene. The CDR3 covers 12 residues. V was cut by 8 bases and J by 2 bases, with 7 bases left in between. Germline V gives CDR1 SEHNR, CDR2 FQNEAQ (reference sequence). CDR3 sequence: CASSRPGNTIYF. Here the CDR3 DNA reads TGTGCCAGCTCCAGGCCTGGAAACACCATATATTTT. Full variable domain (remainder filled in from reference TRBV7-9 and TRBJ1-3): DTGVSQNPRHKITKRGQNVTFRCDPISEHNRLYWYRQTLGQGPEFLTYFQNEAQLEKSRLLSDRFSAERPKGSFSTLEIQRTEQGDSAMYLCASSRPGNTIYFGEGSWLTVV.